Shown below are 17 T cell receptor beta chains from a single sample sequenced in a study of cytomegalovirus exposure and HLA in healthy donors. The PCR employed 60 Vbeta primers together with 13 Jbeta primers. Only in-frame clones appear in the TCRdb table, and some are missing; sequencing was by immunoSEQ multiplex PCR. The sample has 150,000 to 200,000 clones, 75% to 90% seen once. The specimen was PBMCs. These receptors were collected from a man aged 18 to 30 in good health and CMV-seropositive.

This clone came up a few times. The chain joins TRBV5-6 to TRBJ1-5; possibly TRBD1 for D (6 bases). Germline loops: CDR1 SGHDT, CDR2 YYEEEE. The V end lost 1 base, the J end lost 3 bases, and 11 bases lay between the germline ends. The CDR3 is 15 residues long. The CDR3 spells CASSLRDRSNQPQHF. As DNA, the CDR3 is TGTGCCAGCAGCTTGAGAGACAGGTCCAATCAGCCCCAGCATTTT.

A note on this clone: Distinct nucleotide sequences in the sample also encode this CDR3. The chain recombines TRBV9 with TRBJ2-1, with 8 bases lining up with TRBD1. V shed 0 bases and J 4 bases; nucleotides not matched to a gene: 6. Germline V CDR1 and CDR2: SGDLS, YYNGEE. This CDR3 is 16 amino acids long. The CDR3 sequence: CASSVGGTGSYNEQFF. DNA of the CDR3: TGTGCCAGCAGCGTAGGGGGGACAGGCAGTTACAATGAGCAGTTCTTC.

CDR3 sequence (DNA): TGTGCCAGCAACCGTCGGGGGGGGGTGGAGACCCAGTACTTC. Encoded protein: CASNRRGGVETQYF. V is TRBV2 and J is TRBJ2-5; the match to TRBD2 covers 8 bases. With 7 bases clipped from V and 5 bases from J, the junction kept 9 bases outside the gene matches. CDR1 is SNHLY, CDR2 FYNNEI, per germline. This CDR3 has 14 residues.

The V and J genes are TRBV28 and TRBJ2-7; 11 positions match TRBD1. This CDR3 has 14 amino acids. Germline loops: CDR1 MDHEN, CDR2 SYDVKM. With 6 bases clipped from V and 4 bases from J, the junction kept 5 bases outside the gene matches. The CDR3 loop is CASSRTGGAYEQYF. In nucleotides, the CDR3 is TGTGCCAGCAGCCGGACAGGGGGCGCTTACGAGCAGTACTTC.

CDR3: CASSQRRNEQFF. For the CDR3, the DNA is TGCGCCAGCAGCCAGCGGAGGAATGAGCAGTTCTTC. The chain joins TRBV4-1 to TRBJ2-1; possibly TRBD2 for D (5 bases). The CDR3 consists of 12 residues. V lost 3 bases and J lost 7, with 7 bases in between. CDR1 is MGHRA, CDR2 YSYEKL, per germline.

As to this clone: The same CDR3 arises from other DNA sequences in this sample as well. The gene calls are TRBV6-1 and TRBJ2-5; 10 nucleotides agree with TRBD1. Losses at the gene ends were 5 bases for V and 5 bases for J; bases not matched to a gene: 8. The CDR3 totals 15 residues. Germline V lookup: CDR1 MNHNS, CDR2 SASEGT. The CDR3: CASSLRTGGRETQYF. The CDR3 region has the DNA TGTGCCAGCAGTCTAAGGACAGGGGGACGCGAGACCCAGTACTTC.

The CDR3 sequence is CASSTPYRVVNTEAFF. In DNA, the CDR3 is TGTGCCAGTAGTACCCCTTACAGGGTAGTGAACACTGAAGCTTTCTTT. The rearrangement links TRBV19 to TRBJ1-1, with D possibly matching TRBD1 (6 bases). The CDR3 has 16 amino acids. Germline CDR1 LNHDA, CDR2 SQIVND (reference sequence). V was clipped by 4 bases and J by 0 bases, with 15 bases between them.

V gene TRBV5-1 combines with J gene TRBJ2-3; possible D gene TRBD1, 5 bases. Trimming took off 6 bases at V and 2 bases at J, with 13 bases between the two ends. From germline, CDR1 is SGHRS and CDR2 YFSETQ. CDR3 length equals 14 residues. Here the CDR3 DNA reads TGCGCCAGCAAAGATCAGGGCCTCACAGATACGCAGTATTTT. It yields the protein CASKDQGLTDTQYF. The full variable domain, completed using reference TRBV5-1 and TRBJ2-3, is KAGVTQTPRYLIKTRGQQVTLSCSPISGHRSVSWYQQTPGQGLQFLFEYFSETQRNKGNFPGRFSGRQFSNSRSEMNVSTLELGDSALYLCASKDQGLTDTQYFGPGTRLTVL.

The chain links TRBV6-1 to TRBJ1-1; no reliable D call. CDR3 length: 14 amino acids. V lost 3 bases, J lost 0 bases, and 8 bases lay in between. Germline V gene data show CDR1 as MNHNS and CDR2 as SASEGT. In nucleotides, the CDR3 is TGTGCCAGCAGTGAGACCGGGTTGAACACTGAAGCTTTCTTT. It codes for CASSETGLNTEAFF.

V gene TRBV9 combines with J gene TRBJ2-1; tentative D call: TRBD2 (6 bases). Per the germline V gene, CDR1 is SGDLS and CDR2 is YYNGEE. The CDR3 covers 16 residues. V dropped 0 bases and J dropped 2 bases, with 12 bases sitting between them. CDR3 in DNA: TGTGCCAGCAGCGTAGGGACGGACTATACCTACAATGAGCAGTTCTTC. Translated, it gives CASSVGTDYTYNEQFF.

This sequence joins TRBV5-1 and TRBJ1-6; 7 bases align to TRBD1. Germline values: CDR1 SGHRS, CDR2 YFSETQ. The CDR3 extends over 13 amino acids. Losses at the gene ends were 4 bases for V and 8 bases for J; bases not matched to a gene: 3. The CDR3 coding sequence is TGCGCCAGCAGCCCAGGGGGTTATTCACCCCTCCACTTT. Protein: CASSPGGYSPLHF.

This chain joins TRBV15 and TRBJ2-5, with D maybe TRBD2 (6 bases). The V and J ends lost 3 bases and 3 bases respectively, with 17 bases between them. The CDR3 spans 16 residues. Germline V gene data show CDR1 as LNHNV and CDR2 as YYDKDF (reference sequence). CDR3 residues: CATSRDSGTRKETQYF. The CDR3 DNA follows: TGTGCCACCAGCAGGGATTCCGGGACTCGAAAAGAGACCCAGTACTTC.

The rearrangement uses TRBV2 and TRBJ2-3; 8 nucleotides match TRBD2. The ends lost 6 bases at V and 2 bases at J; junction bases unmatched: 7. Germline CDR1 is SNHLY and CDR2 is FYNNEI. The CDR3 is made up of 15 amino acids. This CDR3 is CASSVGGGYTDTQYF. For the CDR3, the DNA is TGTGCCAGCAGCGTCGGGGGGGGGTACACAGATACGCAGTATTTT.

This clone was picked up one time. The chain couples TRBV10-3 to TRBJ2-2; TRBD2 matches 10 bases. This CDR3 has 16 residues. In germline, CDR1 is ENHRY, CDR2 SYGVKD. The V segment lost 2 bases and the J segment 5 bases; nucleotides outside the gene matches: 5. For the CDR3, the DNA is TGTGCCATCAGTGAGCGGGTAGCGGGGGGTACCGGGGAGCTGTTTTTT. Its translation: CAISERVAGGTGELFF.

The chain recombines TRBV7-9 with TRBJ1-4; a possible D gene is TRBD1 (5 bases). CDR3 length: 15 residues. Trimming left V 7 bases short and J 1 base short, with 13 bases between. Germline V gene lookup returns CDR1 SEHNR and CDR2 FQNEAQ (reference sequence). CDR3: CASTFLQGTNEKLFF. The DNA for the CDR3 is TGTGCCAGCACTTTCCTCCAGGGAACTAATGAAAAACTGTTTTTT.

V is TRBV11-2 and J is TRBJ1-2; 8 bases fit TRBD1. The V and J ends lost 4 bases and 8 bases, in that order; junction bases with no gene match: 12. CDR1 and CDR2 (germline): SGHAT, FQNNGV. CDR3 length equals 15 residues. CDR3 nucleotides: TGTGCCAGCAGCTCAATCCGAAGACAGGGGCTGGGCTACACCTTC. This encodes CASSSIRRQGLGYTF. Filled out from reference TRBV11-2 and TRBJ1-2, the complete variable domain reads EAGVAQSPRYKIIEKRQSVAFWCNPISGHATLYWYQQILGQGPKLLIQFQNNGVVDDSQLPKDRFSAERLKGVDSTLKIQPAKLEDSAVYLCASSSIRRQGLGYTFGSGTRLTVV.

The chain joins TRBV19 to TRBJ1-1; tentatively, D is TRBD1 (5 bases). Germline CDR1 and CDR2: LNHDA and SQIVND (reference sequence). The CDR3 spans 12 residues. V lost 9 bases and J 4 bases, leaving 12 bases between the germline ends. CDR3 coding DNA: TGTGCCAGCAGGGAAGGAATCACTGAAGCTTTCTTT. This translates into CASREGITEAFF.